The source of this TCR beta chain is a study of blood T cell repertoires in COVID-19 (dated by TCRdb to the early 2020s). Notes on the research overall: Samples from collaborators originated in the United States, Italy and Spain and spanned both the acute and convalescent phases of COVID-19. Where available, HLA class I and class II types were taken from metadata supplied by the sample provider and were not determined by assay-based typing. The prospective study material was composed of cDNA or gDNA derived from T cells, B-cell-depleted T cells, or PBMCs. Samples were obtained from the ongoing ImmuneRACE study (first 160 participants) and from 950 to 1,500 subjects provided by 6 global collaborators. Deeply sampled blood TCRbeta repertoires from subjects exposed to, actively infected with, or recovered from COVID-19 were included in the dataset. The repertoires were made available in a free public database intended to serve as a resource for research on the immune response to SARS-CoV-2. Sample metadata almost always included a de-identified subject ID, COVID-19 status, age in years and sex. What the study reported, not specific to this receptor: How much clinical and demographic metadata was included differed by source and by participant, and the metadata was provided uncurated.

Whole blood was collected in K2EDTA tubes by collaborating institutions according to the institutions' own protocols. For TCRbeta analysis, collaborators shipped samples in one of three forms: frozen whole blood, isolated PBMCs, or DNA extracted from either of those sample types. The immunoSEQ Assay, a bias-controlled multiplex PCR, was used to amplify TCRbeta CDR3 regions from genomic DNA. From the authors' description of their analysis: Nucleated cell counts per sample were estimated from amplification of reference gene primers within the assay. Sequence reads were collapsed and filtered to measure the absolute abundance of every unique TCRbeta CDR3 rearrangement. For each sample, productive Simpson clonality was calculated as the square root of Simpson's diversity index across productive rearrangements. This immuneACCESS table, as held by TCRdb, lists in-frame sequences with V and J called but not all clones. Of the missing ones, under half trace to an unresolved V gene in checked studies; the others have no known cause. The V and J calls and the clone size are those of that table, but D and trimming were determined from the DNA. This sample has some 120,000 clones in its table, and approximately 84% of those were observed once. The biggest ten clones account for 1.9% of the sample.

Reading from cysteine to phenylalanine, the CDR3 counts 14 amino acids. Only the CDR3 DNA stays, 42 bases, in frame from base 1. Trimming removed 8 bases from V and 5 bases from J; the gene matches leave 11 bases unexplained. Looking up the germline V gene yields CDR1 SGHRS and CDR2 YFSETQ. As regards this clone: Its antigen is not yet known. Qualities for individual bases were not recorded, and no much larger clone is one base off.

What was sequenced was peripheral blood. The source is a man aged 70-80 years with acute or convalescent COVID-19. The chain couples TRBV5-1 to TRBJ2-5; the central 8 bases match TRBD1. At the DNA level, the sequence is TGCGCCAGTCAAATCGCAGGGGGCCGGGAGACCCAGTACTTC. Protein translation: CASQIAGGRETQYF.